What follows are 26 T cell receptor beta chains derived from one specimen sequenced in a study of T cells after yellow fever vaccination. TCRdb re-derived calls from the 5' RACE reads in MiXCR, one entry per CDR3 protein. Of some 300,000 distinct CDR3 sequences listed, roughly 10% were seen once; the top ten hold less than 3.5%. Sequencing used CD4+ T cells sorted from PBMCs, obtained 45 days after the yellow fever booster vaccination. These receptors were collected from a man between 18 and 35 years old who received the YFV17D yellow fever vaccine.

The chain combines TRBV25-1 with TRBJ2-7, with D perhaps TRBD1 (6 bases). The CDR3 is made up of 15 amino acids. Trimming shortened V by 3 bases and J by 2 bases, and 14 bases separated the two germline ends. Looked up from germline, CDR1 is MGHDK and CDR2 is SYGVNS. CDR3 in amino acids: CASSDDNEGAYEQYF. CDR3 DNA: TGTGCCAGCAGTGACGACAACGAGGGGGCCTACGAGCAGTACTTC.

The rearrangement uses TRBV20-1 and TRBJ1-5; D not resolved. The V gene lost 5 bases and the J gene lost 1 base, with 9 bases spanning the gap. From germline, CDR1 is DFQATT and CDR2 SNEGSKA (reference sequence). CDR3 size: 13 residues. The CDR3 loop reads CSALMQSNQPQHF. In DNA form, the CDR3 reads TGCAGTGCTCTCATGCAAAGCAATCAGCCCCAGCATTTT.

This CDR3 reads CATSDPGGAGNEQFF. In DNA, the CDR3 is TGTGCCACCAGTGATCCCGGGGGGGCAGGAAATGAGCAGTTCTTC. The chain recombines TRBV24-1 with TRBJ2-1, with TRBD2 matching 8 bases. The CDR3 is 15 residues long. Germline V gives CDR1 KGHDR, CDR2 SFDVKD. J was trimmed by 7 bases and V by 3 bases; bases with no gene match: 7.

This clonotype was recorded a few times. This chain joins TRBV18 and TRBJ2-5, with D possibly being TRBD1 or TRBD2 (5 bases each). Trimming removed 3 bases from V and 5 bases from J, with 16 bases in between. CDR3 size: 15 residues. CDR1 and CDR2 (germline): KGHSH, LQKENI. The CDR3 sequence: CASSPGTARRETQYF. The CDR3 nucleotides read TGTGCCAGCTCACCTGGGACGGCCCGGCGGGAGACCCAGTACTTC. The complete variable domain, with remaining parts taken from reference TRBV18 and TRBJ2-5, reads NAGVMQNPRHLVRRRGQEARLRCSPMKGHSHVYWYRQLPEEGLKFMVYLQKENIIDESGMPKERFSAEFPKEGPSILRIQQVVRGDSAAYFCASSPGTARRETQYFGPGTRLLVL.

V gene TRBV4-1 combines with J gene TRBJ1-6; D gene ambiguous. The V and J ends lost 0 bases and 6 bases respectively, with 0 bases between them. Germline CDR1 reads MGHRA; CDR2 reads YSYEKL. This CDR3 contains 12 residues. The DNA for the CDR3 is TGCGCCAGCAGCCAAGATAATTCACCCCTCCACTTT. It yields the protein CASSQDNSPLHF.

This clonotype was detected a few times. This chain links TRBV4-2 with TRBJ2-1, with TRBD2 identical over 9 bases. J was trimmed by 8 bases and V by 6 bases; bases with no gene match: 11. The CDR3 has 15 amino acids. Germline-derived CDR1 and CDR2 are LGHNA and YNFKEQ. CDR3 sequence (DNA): TGTGCCAGCAGTTCTGGCGGGGGGGCTCAGGATGAGCAGTTCTTC. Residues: CASSSGGGAQDEQFF.

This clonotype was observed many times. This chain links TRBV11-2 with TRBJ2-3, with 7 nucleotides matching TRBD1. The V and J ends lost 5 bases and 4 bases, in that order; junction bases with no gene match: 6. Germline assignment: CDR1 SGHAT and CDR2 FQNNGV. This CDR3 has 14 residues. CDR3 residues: CASSQVGGPDTQYF. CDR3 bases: TGTGCCAGCAGCCAAGTAGGGGGCCCAGATACGCAGTATTTT.

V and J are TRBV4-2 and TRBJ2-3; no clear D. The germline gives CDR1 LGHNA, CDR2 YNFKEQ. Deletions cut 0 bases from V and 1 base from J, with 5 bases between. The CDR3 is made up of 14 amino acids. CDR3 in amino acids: CASSQDYRTDTQYF. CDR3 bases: TGTGCCAGCAGCCAAGATTACCGCACAGATACGCAGTATTTT.

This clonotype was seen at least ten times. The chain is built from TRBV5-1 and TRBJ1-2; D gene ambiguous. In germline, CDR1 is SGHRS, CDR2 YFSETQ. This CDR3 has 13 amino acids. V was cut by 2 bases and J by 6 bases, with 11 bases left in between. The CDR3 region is CASSLGLEDGYTF. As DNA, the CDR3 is TGCGCCAGCAGCTTAGGTCTTGAGGATGGCTACACCTTC.

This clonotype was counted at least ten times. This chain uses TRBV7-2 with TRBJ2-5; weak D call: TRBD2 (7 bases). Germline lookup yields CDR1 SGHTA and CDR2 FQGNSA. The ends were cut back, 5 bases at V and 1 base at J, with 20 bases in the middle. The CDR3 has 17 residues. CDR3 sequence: CASSPWGRGLSQETQYF. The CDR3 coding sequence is TGTGCCAGCAGCCCCTGGGGGCGGGGGCTCTCCCAAGAGACCCAGTACTTC. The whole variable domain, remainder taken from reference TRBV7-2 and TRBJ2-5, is GAGVSQSPSNKVTEKGKDVELRCDPISGHTALYWYRQSLGQGLEFLIYFQGNSAPDKSGLPSDRFSAERTGGSVSTLTIQRTQQEDSAVYLCASSPWGRGLSQETQYFGPGTRLLVL.

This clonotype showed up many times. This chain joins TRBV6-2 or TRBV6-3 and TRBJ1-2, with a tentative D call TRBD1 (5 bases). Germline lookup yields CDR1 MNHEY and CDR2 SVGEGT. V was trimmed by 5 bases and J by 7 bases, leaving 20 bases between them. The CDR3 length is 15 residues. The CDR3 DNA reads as TGTGCCAGCAGTAAATCTTCCGGGACGATGGGTGGCTACACCTTC. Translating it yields CASSKSSGTMGGYTF.

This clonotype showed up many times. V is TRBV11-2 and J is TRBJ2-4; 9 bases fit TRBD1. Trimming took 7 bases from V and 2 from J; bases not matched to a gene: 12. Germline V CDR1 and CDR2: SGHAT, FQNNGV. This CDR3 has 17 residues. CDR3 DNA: TGTGCCAGCACCTCTCTACAGGGGGCTGTATCCAAAAACATTCAGTACTTC. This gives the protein CASTSLQGAVSKNIQYF.

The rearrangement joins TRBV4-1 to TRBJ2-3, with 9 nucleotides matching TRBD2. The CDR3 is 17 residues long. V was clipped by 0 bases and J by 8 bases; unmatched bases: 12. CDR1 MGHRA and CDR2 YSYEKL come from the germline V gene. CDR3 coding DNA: TGCGCCAGCAGCCAAGACAAGAGCGGGGGGACCAGGAGTACGCAGTATTTT. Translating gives CASSQDKSGGTRSTQYF.

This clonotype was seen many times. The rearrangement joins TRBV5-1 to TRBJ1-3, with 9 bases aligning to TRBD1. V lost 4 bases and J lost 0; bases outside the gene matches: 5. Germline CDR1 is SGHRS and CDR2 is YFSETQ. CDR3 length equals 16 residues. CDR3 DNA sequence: TGCGCCAGCAGCGGGACAGGGACTAGCTCTGGAAACACCATATATTTT. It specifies CASSGTGTSSGNTIYF. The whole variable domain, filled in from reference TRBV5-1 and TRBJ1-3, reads KAGVTQTPRYLIKTRGQQVTLSCSPISGHRSVSWYQQTPGQGLQFLFEYFSETQRNKGNFPGRFSGRQFSNSRSEMNVSTLELGDSALYLCASSGTGTSSGNTIYFGEGSWLTVV.

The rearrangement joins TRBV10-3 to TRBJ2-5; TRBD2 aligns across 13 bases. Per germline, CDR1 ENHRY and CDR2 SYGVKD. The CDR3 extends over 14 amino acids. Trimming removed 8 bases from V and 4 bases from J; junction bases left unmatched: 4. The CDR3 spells CAISGLAGRETQYF. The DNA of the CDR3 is TGTGCCATCTCGGGACTAGCGGGGAGAGAGACCCAGTACTTC.

CDR3 region: CASSPMDGLGYGYTF. The CDR3 DNA is TGTGCCAGCAGCCCGATGGACGGCCTAGGCTATGGCTACACCTTC. The chain couples TRBV7-3 to TRBJ1-2; no reliable D call. Germline assignment: CDR1 SGHTA and CDR2 FQGTGA. V lost 5 bases, J lost 4 bases, and 17 bases lay in between. The CDR3 runs 15 residues. The full variable domain, with the rest looked up from reference TRBV7-3 and TRBJ1-2, is GAGVSQTPSNKVTEKGKYVELRCDPISGHTALYWYRQSLGQGPEFLIYFQGTGAADDSGLPNDRFFAVRPEGSVSTLKIQRTERGDSAVYLCASSPMDGLGYGYTFGSGTRLTVV.

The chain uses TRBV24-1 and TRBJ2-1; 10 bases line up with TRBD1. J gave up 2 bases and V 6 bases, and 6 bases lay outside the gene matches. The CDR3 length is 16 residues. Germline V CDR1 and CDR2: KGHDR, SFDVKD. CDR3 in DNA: TGTGCCACCAGTCAGTCGGGACAGGGGACCTACAATGAGCAGTTCTTC. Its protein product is CATSQSGQGTYNEQFF.

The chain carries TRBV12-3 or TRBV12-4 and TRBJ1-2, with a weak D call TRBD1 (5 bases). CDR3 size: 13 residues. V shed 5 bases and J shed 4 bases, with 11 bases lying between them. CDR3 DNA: TGTGCCAGCAGTCCCCCCGGGGCCTATGGCTACACCTTC. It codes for CASSPPGAYGYTF.

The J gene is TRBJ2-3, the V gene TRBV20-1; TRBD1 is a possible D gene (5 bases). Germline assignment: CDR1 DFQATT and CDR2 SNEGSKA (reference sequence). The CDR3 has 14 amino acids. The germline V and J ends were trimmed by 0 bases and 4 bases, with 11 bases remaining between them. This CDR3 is CSARDPGKADTQYF. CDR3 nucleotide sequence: TGCAGTGCTAGAGACCCAGGGAAGGCAGATACGCAGTATTTT.

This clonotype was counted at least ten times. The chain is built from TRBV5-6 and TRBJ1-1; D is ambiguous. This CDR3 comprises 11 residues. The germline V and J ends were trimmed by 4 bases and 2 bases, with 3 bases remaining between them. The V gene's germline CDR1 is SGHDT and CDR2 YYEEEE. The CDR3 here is CASSENTEAFF. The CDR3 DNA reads TGTGCCAGCAGCGAAAACACTGAAGCTTTCTTT.

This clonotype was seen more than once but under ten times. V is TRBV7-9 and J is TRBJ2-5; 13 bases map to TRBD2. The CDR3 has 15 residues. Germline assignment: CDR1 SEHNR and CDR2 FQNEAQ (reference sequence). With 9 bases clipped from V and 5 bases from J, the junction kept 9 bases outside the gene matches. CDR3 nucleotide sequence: TGTGCCAGTGGACTAGCGGGGGTTGTTTCGGAGACCCAGTACTTC. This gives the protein CASGLAGVVSETQYF.

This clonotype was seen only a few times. The CDR3 nucleotides are TGTGCCAGCAGCGAGCGACTAGTTGGCGAGCAGTACGTC. The encoded protein is CASSERLVGEQYV. The gene calls are TRBV11-2 and TRBJ2-7; D may be TRBD2 (6 bases). Per germline, CDR1 SGHAT and CDR2 FQNNGV. The V end lost 5 bases, the J end lost 6 bases, and 14 bases lay between the germline ends. This CDR3 region has 13 residues.

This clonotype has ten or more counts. This CDR3 reads CASSYSGVNTEAFF. In DNA, the CDR3 is TGTGCCAGCAGCTATAGCGGGGTGAACACTGAAGCTTTCTTT. J is TRBJ1-1 and V is TRBV7-2; the D is unclear. Looked up from germline, CDR1 is SGHTA and CDR2 is FQGNSA. The length of the CDR3 is 14 residues. V was shortened by 4 bases and J by 0 bases, with 9 bases between the two germline ends.

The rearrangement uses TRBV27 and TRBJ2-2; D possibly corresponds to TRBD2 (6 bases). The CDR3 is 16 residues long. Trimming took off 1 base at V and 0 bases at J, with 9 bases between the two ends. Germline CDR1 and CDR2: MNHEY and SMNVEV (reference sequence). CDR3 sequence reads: CASSLWGVSNTGELFF. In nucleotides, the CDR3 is TGTGCCAGCAGTTTATGGGGGGTATCGAACACCGGGGAGCTGTTTTTT.

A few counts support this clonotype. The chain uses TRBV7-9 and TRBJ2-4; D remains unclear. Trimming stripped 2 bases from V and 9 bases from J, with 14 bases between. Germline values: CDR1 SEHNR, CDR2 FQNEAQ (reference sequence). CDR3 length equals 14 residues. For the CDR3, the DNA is TGTGCCAGCAGCTTAATTGGGTCAAACGGCATTCAGTACTTC. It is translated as CASSLIGSNGIQYF.

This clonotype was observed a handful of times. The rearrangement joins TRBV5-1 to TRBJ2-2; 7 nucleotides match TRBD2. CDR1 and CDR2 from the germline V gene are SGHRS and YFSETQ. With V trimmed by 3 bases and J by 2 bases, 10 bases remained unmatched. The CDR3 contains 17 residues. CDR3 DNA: TGCGCCAGCAGCTGGGCCACCGGGACTACTAACACCGGGGAGCTGTTTTTT. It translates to CASSWATGTTNTGELFF.